This TCR beta chain was captured in a study of blood T cell repertoires in COVID-19. Study as a whole: PBMCs, B-cell-depleted T cells, or T cells were the source of the cDNA or gDNA that made up the material.

Methods used by the authors: Amplifying reference gene primers gave estimates of nucleated cell counts. Using immunoSEQ multiplex PCR, the repertoire was profiled, and TCRdb retains in-frame clones only, with some absent. D and trimming were read from the DNA, whereas the V and J calls and clone size are those reported in that table. The sample shows 250,000 to 350,000 clones, over 80% of them seen only once. From germline, CDR1 is SNHLY and CDR2 FYNNEI. The CDR3 is made up of 14 amino acids. Germline trimming cut 2 bases from V and 6 bases from J; bases unmatched to any gene: 3. Input material: peripheral blood. The TCR sequence derives from a woman aged 50 to 60 with COVID-19, enrolled during active disease. The chain uses TRBV2 and TRBJ2-2; the match to TRBD1 covers 7 bases. CDR3 nucleotide sequence: TGTGCCAGCAGTGAATGGCAGGGGGCCGGGGAGCTGTTTTTT. Translated, it gives CASSEWQGAGELFF. The full variable domain, its missing parts supplied by reference TRBV2 and TRBJ2-2, is EPEVTQTPSHQVTQMGQEVILRCVPISNHLYFYWYRQILGQKVEFLVSFYNNEISEKSEIFDDQFSVERPDGSNFTLKIRSTKLEDSAMYFCASSEWQGAGELFFGEGSRLTVL.